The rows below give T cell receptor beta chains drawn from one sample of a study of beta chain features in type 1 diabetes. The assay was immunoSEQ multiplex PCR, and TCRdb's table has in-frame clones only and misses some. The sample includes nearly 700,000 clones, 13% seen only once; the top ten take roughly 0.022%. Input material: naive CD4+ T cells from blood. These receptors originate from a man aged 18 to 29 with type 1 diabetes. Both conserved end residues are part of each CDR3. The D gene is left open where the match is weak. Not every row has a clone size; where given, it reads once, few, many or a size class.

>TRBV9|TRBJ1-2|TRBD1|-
TGTGCCAGCAGTTCCGAGGGTAACAGGGGCTTCGGTACCTTC
CASSSEGNRGFGTF
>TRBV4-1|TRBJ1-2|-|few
TGCGCCAGCAGCCAACTCTCAGCCCCCGGCACCTTC
CASSQLSAPGTF
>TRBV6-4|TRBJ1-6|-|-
TGTGCCAGCAGTGATGAAGGGTTCAATTCACCCCTCCACTTT
CASSDEGFNSPLHF
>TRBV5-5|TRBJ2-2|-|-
TGTGCCAGCAGCTTGACAGGGAACACCGGGGAGCTGTTTTTT
CASSLTGNTGELFF
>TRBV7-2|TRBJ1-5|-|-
TGTGCCAGCAGCCGTCGGGGGGGCAATCAGCCCCAGCATTTT
CASSRRGGNQPQHF
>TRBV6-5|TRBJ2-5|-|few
TGTGCCATCGGGCGCGGAGGAGACCAAGAGACCCAGTACTTC
CAIGRGGDQETQYF
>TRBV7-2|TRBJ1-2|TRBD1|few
TGTGCCAGCAGCCCCAGTCAATTAGGGACAGGGGATGGCTACACCTTC
CASSPSQLGTGDGYTF
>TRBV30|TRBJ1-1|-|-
TGTGCCTGGAGTGGAGGAGGGGCTGAAGCTTTCTTT
CAWSGGGAEAFF
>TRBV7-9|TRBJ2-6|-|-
TGTGCCAGCAGCCCCGTTCGGGGCGCAAGCTCTGGGGCCAACGTCCTGACTTTC
CASSPVRGASSGANVLTF
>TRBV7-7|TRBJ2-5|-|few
TGTGCCAGCAGCTTAGATGTCCAAGAGACCCAGTACTTC
CASSLDVQETQYF